This entry lists 8 T cell receptor beta chains sequenced from one sample in a study of T cell responses to AZD1222 COVID-19 vaccine. Repertoires were generated with immunoSEQ multiplex PCR, while TCRdb's copy carries only in-frame clones and drops some. The sample has 120,000 or so clones; around 83% are singletons. Source: peripheral blood, taken 28 days after the second AZD1222 dose. These receptors all come from an adult who received the AZD1222 COVID-19 vaccine.

The rearrangement uses TRBV10-3 and TRBJ1-2; D perhaps matches TRBD1 (6 bases). With 3 bases removed from V and 7 bases from J, the gap between germline ends came to 18 bases. CDR3 length equals 15 residues. Germline-derived CDR1 and CDR2 are ENHRY and SYGVKD. CDR3 protein: CAISDFGRGAGGYTF. CDR3 in DNA: TGTGCCATCAGTGACTTCGGACGGGGGGCGGGTGGCTACACCTTC.

The chain uses TRBV6-5 and TRBJ2-2, with D maybe TRBD2 (6 bases). The CDR3 covers 13 residues. Germline CDR1 is MNHEY and CDR2 is SVGAGI. V dropped 7 bases and J dropped 5 bases, with 11 bases sitting between them. The CDR3 here is CASTRGGTGELFF. The CDR3 DNA is TGTGCCAGCACCCGTGGGGGGACCGGGGAGCTGTTTTTT.

V gene TRBV4-1 combines with J gene TRBJ1-1; perhaps TRBD1 as D (5 bases). Between the trimmed V and J ends, which lost 0 bases and 11 bases, there was a span of 13 bases. The CDR3 covers 13 residues. Germline loops: CDR1 MGHRA, CDR2 YSYEKL. The CDR3 DNA reads TGCGCCAGCAGCCAAGAACCACAGGTGTTTGCTTTCTTT. Translated: CASSQEPQVFAFF.

This sequence joins TRBV24-1 and TRBJ2-3; D is perhaps TRBD1 (6 bases). The length of the CDR3 is 15 residues. Trimming pared 7 bases from V and 3 bases from J, leaving 16 bases between. Germline CDR1 and CDR2: KGHDR and SFDVKD. The DNA for the CDR3 is TGTGCCACCAGCCGTAATCAGGACAGAACAGATACGCAGTATTTT. Amino acids: CATSRNQDRTDTQYF.

This clone was found once. Other DNA sequences within the sample encode an identical CDR3. This chain links TRBV27 with TRBJ1-5; D not resolved. Trimming shortened V by 3 bases and J by 5 bases, and 11 bases separated the two germline ends. The CDR3 sequence is 14 residues long. From germline, CDR1 is MNHEY and CDR2 SMNVEV (reference sequence). DNA for the CDR3: TGTGCCAGCAGTTTGTACAGCCGGGATCAGCCCCAGCATTTT. This translates into CASSLYSRDQPQHF.

The genes are TRBV19 and TRBJ1-1, with D possibly TRBD1 on 5 matching bases. Germline V lookup: CDR1 LNHDA, CDR2 SQIVND (reference sequence). The CDR3 length is 17 residues. Trimming left V 5 bases short and J 6 bases short, with 25 bases between. The CDR3 DNA is TGTGCCAGTAGTGCCCCCTCGAAGAACGGGGGATGGGCTGAAGCTTTCTTT. It yields the protein CASSAPSKNGGWAEAFF.

This clone was counted only a few times. DNA for the CDR3: TGTGCCAGTAGTCCGAAACAGGGGGGGGATGAAAAACTGTTTTTT. Its protein is CASSPKQGGDEKLFF. The V and J genes are TRBV19 and TRBJ1-4; 8 bases map to TRBD1. V shed 5 bases and J 6 bases; nucleotides not matched to a gene: 8. The CDR3 covers 15 residues. Germline V gives CDR1 LNHDA, CDR2 SQIVND (reference sequence).

The chain uses TRBV7-2 and TRBJ1-2, with D maybe TRBD1 (5 bases). This CDR3 region has 15 residues. Germline-derived CDR1 and CDR2 are SGHTA and FQGNSA. Trimming cost V 3 bases and J 1 base, with 12 bases left between them. The DNA for the CDR3 is TGTGCCAGCAGCTTTGATGGGGCCGATAACTATGGCTACACCTTC. Its translation: CASSFDGADNYGYTF.